Following are 19 T cell receptor beta chains from one sample sequenced in a study of T cells in Graves' hyperthyroidism and ophthalmopathy. Template material for amplifying TCR beta CDR3 regions consisted of RNA transcripts. HTBI primers were used for first-round RT-PCR of the TCR CDR3. MiXCR was run by TCRdb on the multiplex PCR reads, yielding one entry per CDR3 protein. Among around 690,000 distinct CDR3 sequences, roughly a sixth were seen once, and the ten largest hold about 14%. The specimen sequenced was blood. These receptor sequences come from a man aged 50-60 years with Graves' hyperthyroidism.

This clonotype was recorded at least ten times. V usage is TRBV12-3 or TRBV12-4 and J usage is TRBJ2-2; no definite D call. This CDR3 has 13 amino acids. V was trimmed by 7 bases and J by 2 bases, leaving 8 bases between them. The CDR3 is CASNAENTGELFF. DNA for the CDR3: TGTGCCAGCAATGCAGAAAACACCGGGGAGCTGTTTTTT.

Many counts were recorded for this clonotype. The chain combines TRBV7-8 with TRBJ2-7; D is undetermined. The ends were cut back, 2 bases at V and 4 bases at J, with 9 bases in the middle. The CDR3 is 13 residues long. The germline gives CDR1 SGHVS, CDR2 FQNEAQ. This CDR3 reads CASSLKVQYEQYF. Here the CDR3 DNA reads TGTGCCAGCAGCTTAAAGGTCCAATACGAGCAGTACTTC.

This clonotype was counted between two and nine times. V gene TRBV10-2 combines with J gene TRBJ1-2; D gene unclear. The CDR3 contains 16 residues. CDR1 WSHSY and CDR2 SAAADI come from the germline V gene. V lost 2 bases and J lost 7, with 20 bases in between. Here the CDR3 reads CASSEHPSLGEGGYTF. The CDR3 nucleotides read TGCGCCAGCAGTGAGCACCCCAGCCTGGGTGAGGGTGGCTACACCTTC.

Ten or more counts support this clonotype. The rearrangement uses TRBV7-9 and TRBJ2-7, with D perhaps given as TRBD1 or TRBD2 (5 bases each). The CDR3 sequence is 15 residues long. Trimming took off 4 bases at V and 0 bases at J, with 13 bases between the two ends. Per the germline V gene, CDR1 is SEHNR and CDR2 is FQNEAQ (reference sequence). The CDR3 here is CASSSTGASSYEQYF. The CDR3 DNA reads as TGTGCCAGCAGCTCGACCGGGGCCAGCTCCTACGAGCAGTACTTC.

Comment on this clonotype: Given a much more abundant clone one base away, this may be a read error. V usage is TRBV27 and J usage is TRBJ2-7; 14 bases line up with TRBD2. The J segment lost 3 bases and the V segment lost 5 bases, leaving 6 bases of the junction unmatched. The CDR3 consists of 16 residues. CDR1 MNHEY and CDR2 SMNVEV come from the germline V gene (reference sequence). CDR3 amino acids: CASSEPGLAGVYEQYF. Written as DNA, the CDR3 is TGTGCCAGCAGTGAACCGGGACTAGCGGGAGTCTACGAGCAGTACTTC.

This clonotype has at least ten counts. The chain links TRBV5-1 to TRBJ2-6; D is unclear. The CDR3 totals 15 residues. The germline CDR1 and CDR2 sequences are SGHRS and YFSETQ. Trimming removed 7 bases from V and 1 base from J, with 12 bases in between. CDR3: CASQLPGSGANVLTF. For the CDR3, the DNA is TGCGCCAGCCAACTCCCAGGATCTGGGGCCAACGTCCTGACTTTC.

This clonotype was seen more than once but under ten times. The gene calls are TRBV7-2 and TRBJ2-1; 8 bases fit TRBD2. Trimming removed 5 bases from V and 7 bases from J; junction bases left unmatched: 10. Germline V gene data show CDR1 as SGHTA and CDR2 as FQGNSA. The CDR3 is 15 residues long. The CDR3 region is CASSQTGGGVNEQFF. In DNA form, the CDR3 reads TGTGCCAGCAGCCAAACGGGAGGGGGGGTGAATGAGCAGTTCTTC.

CDR3 loop: CSARTGLGTDTQYF. The CDR3 bases are TGCAGTGCTAGAACAGGGTTGGGAACAGATACGCAGTATTTT. The rearrangement uses TRBV20-1 and TRBJ2-3; possible D gene TRBD1, 6 bases. Per the germline V gene, CDR1 is DFQATT and CDR2 is SNEGSKA (reference sequence). Trimming took 2 bases from V and 3 from J, leaving 12 bases between them. This CDR3 comprises 14 residues.

The chain has TRBV19 and TRBJ1-1, with D tentatively TRBD1 (5 bases). The V gene lost 7 bases and the J gene lost 5 bases, with 14 bases spanning the gap. This CDR3 region has 13 residues. Germline assignment: CDR1 LNHDA and CDR2 SQIVND (reference sequence). In DNA, the CDR3 is TGTGCCAGTATGGCGGGGGAAAGGACTGAAGCTTTCTTT. It codes for CASMAGERTEAFF.

This clonotype was picked up many times. The rearrangement links TRBV6-2 or TRBV6-3 to TRBJ1-5; TRBD1 matches 11 bases. This CDR3 comprises 18 residues. With V trimmed by 2 bases and J by 6 bases, 12 bases remained unmatched. Germline loops: CDR1 MNHEY, CDR2 SVGEGT. Here the CDR3 DNA reads TGTGCCAGCAGTTACCCTATTGGACAGGGGGCGAGGGGTCAGCCCCAGCATTTT. Translated, it gives CASSYPIGQGARGQPQHF.

The rearrangement links TRBV19 to TRBJ1-6, with D perhaps matching TRBD1 (6 bases). Trimming shortened V by 5 bases and J by 9 bases, and 20 bases separated the two germline ends. Per germline, CDR1 LNHDA and CDR2 SQIVND (reference sequence). The CDR3 is made up of 16 amino acids. CDR3 nucleotides: TGTGCCAGTAGTTCCCAGGGACACTCGGGGGGTTCACCCCTCCACTTT. This sequence encodes CASSSQGHSGGSPLHF.

The rearrangement joins TRBV7-8 to TRBJ1-2; D gene unclear. This CDR3 region has 16 residues. V was pared by 2 bases and J by 6 bases, with 19 bases between. Germline V gene sequence: CDR1 SGHVS, CDR2 FQNEAQ. The CDR3 sequence: CASSLPSLVTLNGYTF. Here the CDR3 DNA reads TGTGCCAGCAGCTTACCCTCGCTGGTAACCCTGAATGGCTACACCTTC.

This clonotype was observed at least ten times. The chain recombines TRBV7-9 with TRBJ2-7; D might be TRBD1 (5 bases). Germline assignment: CDR1 SEHNR and CDR2 FQNEAQ (reference sequence). CDR3 size: 13 residues. V was shortened by 1 base and J by 7 bases, with 11 bases between the two germline ends. The chain's CDR3 is CASSLGDRKEQYF. The CDR3 DNA sequence: TGTGCCAGCAGCTTAGGTGACAGAAAAGAGCAGTACTTC.

This clonotype was seen at least ten times. V and J are TRBV28 and TRBJ2-7; D is possibly TRBD2 (6 bases). The CDR3 is 16 amino acids. Trimming left V 4 bases short and J 0 bases short, with 16 bases between. Germline-derived CDR1 and CDR2 are MDHEN and SYDVKM. The CDR3 DNA reads TGTGCCAGCAGTTCCTCCGGGACTCCAAGCTCCTACGAGCAGTACTTC. It yields the protein CASSSSGTPSSYEQYF.

The rearrangement links TRBV20-1 to TRBJ2-1; tentatively, D is TRBD2 (6 bases). Germline loops: CDR1 DFQATT, CDR2 SNEGSKA (reference sequence). The V and J ends lost 0 bases and 1 base respectively, with 10 bases between them. This CDR3 is built from 15 residues. The CDR3 is CSARDSGGSYNEQFF. Here the CDR3 DNA reads TGCAGTGCTAGAGATAGCGGAGGATCCTACAATGAGCAGTTCTTC.

In this sample, this clonotype turned up many times. The chain combines TRBV5-1 with TRBJ1-1; TRBD1 agrees at 12 bases. Germline V CDR1 and CDR2: SGHRS, YFSETQ. Trimming removed 4 bases from V and 3 bases from J; junction bases left unmatched: 7. The CDR3 totals 16 residues. The CDR3 coding sequence is TGCGCCAGCAGCACGGGACAGGGGGCTCAGGACACTGAAGCTTTCTTT. Translated, it gives CASSTGQGAQDTEAFF.

This clonotype was counted ten times or more. The V call is TRBV29-1, the J call TRBJ2-1; 8 nucleotides line up with TRBD2. CDR1 is SQVTM, CDR2 ANQGSEA, per germline. This CDR3 comprises 14 residues. This CDR3 is CKAGSGSSYNEQFF. For the CDR3, the DNA is TGCAAAGCAGGGAGCGGGAGCTCCTACAATGAGCAGTTCTTC.

To note about this clonotype: A read error may account for a junction end that differs from germline. The genes are TRBV27 and TRBJ2-1; the D gene is possibly TRBD2 (5 bases). This CDR3 region has 14 residues. Germline assignment: CDR1 MNHEY and CDR2 SMNVEV (reference sequence). In DNA, the CDR3 is TGTGCCAGCAGTACGGGGTTGTGGTACAATAAGCAGTTCTTC. It yields the protein CASSTGLWYNKQFF.

The J gene is TRBJ2-3, the V gene TRBV20-1, with 7 nucleotides matching TRBD2. There are 12 residues in the CDR3. Germline V gene lookup returns CDR1 DFQATT and CDR2 SNEGSKA (reference sequence). The junction had 6 bases not matched to a gene; V was cut back by 6 bases and J by 6 bases. The CDR3 reads CSAATSADTQYF. DNA for the CDR3: TGCAGTGCGGCTACTAGCGCGGATACGCAGTATTTT.